This TCR beta chain was documented in a study of blood T cells in healthy people across ages. Study-wide findings and caveats: Age advanced and TCR beta diversity per million T cells fell, roughly linearly.

The CDR3 totals 14 residues. The germline V gene encodes CDR1 LGHNT and CDR2 FRNRAP. For this clonotype: Its antigen is not known. Its ends do not fully match the called genes, so a read error is possible.

Through a sample-barcoded 5' primer and a J-beta primer mix, a second PCR was run for roughly 6 to 11 cycles. The template-switch adaptor, which had 12 random nucleotides, put a tag on each cDNA molecule. TCRdb re-called the 5' RACE reads with MiXCR, one entry per CDR3 protein. Altogether some 1.8 million distinct CDR3 sequences are present, about two fifths being singletons, with the ten largest covering around 23%. The clonotype comes from a human donor in good health. Sequenced input: blood. The chain recombines TRBV12-5 with TRBJ2-3; tentatively, D is TRBD1 (6 bases). The CDR3 is CASGLGAHTDTQYF. CDR3 coding DNA: TGTGCTAGTGGCTTGGGGGCACACACAGATACGCAGTATTTT.